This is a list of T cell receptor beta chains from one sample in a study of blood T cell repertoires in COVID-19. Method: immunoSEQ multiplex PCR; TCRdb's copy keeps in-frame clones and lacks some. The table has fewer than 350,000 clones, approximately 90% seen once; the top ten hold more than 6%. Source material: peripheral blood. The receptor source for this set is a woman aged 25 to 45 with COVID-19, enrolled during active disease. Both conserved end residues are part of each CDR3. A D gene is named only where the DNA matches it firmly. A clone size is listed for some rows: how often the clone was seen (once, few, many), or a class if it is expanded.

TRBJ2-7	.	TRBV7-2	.	TGTGCCAGCAGCTTAGAGGAGTCCACCGCGCAGTACTTC	CASSLEESTAQYF
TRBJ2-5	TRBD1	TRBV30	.	TGTGCCTGGAACAGGGGGTTCCAAGAGACCCAGTACTTC	CAWNRGFQETQYF
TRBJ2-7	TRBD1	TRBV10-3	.	TGTGCCATCAATTCTAGACAGGGCTCCTACGAGCAGTACTTC	CAINSRQGSYEQYF
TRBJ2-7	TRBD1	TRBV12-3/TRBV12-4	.	TGTGCCAGCAGTTTGACAGGGTCCTACGAGCAGTACTTC	CASSLTGSYEQYF
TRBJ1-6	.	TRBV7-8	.	TGTGCCAGCAGCTTAGCGCAGGCAGCTAATTCACCCCTCCACTTT	CASSLAQAANSPLHF
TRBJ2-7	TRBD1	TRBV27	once	TGTGCCAGCAGTTTCGGGACAGGGGACGAGCAGTACTTC	CASSFGTGDEQYF
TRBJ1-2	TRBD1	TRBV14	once	TGTGCCAGCCGGGGGGGACAGGGTTGGAGTGGCTACACCTTC	CASRGGQGWSGYTF
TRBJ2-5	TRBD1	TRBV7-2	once	TGTGCCAGCAGTCGGACAGGGGAGACCCAGTACTTC	CASSRTGETQYF
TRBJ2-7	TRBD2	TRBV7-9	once	TGTGCCAGCAGCCACCTTATTAGCGGGACCTACGAGCAGTACTTC	CASSHLISGTYEQYF
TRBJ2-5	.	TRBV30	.	TGTTCGATGAGCGGTCAAGAGACCCAGTACTTC	CSMSGQETQYF
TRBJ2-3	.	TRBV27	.	TGTGCCAGCAGTGTGGACAGGAGGGGACCCGATACGCAGTATTTT	CASSVDRRGPDTQYF
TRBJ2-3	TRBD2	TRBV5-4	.	TGTGCCAGCAGCTACGATCGTCACGGGGTCATGCGGGGGGATACGCAGTATTTT	CASSYDRHGVMRGDTQYF
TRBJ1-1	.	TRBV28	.	TGTGCCAGTACAACAGTGATGAACACTGAAGCTTTCTTT	CASTTVMNTEAFF
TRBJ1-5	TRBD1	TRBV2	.	TGTGCCAGCCAGGGGGATAGCAATCAGCCCCAGCATTTT	CASQGDSNQPQHF
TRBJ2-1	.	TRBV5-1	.	TGCGCCAGCAGCTTGACGCCGAGCTCCTACAATGAGCAGTTCTTC	CASSLTPSSYNEQFF
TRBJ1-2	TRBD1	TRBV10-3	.	TGTGCCATCAGTGAGTTAGGGGGCATCAACTATGGCTACACCTTC	CAISELGGINYGYTF
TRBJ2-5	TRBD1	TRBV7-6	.	TGTGCCAGCAGCTCCCCGGGACAGGGGCAAGAGACCCAGTACTTC	CASSSPGQGQETQYF
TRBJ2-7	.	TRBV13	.	TGTGCCAGCAGCTTCGGGAGAACTCGCTACGAGCAGTACTTC	CASSFGRTRYEQYF
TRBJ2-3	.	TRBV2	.	TGTGCCAGCAGACAGGGTGGGGGATTAGATACGCAGTATTTT	CASRQGGGLDTQYF
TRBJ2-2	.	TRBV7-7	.	TGTGCTAGCAGCCCCCGCGGGGACGGTTCCGGGGAGCTGTTTTTT	CASSPRGDGSGELFF
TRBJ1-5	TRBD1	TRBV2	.	TGTGCCAGCAGTGGACAGGGTAGCGATCAGCCCCAGCATTTT	CASSGQGSDQPQHF
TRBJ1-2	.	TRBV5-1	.	TGCGCCAGCAGGAGACAGGACAGAGGTGGCTACACCTTC	CASRRQDRGGYTF
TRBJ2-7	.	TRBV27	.	TGTGCCAGCAGCTACAGGGCTAACGGCGAGCAGTACTTC	CASSYRANGEQYF
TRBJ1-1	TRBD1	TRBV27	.	TGTGCCAGCAGTAACAGGGGGCGATTGGCTGAAGCTTTCTTT	CASSNRGRLAEAFF
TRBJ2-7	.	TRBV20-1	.	TGCAGTGCTAGTGGTGGAGGTTTCTCCTACGAGCAGTACTTC	CSASGGGFSYEQYF
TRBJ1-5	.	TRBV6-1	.	TGTGCCAGCAGTGAGGTAACTTATCAGCCCCAGCATTTT	CASSEVTYQPQHF
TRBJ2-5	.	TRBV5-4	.	TGTGCCAGCAGGGAGGGATCTCGGGAGACCCAGTACTTC	CASREGSRETQYF
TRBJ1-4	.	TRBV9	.	TGTGCCAGCAGCGTAGGAGGCCGCCCTAATGAAAAACTGTTTTTT	CASSVGGRPNEKLFF
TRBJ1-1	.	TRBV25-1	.	TGTGCCAGCAGAGGAGACCGAGCCAAGAACACTGAAGCTTTCTTT	CASRGDRAKNTEAFF
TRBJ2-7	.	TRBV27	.	TGTGCCAGCAGTTTATCTAGGGGGAACGAGCAGTACTTC	CASSLSRGNEQYF
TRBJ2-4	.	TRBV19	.	TGTGCCAGTAGTAGCAGGGAAATCAAAAACATTCAGTACTTC	CASSSREIKNIQYF
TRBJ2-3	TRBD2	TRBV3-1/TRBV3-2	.	TGTGCCAGCAGCCAGTTTTCTAGCGGGAGTAATACGCAGTATTTT	CASSQFSSGSNTQYF
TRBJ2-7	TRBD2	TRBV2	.	TGTGCCAGCAGTGAAACTAGCGACTTCTACGAGCAGTACTTC	CASSETSDFYEQYF
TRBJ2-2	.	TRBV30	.	TGTGCCTGGAGTCCGGGGGTCCGGTTGGACACCGGGGAGCTGTTTTTT	CAWSPGVRLDTGELFF
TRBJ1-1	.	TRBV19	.	TGTGCCAGTAGTCCCTCCTACACTGAAGCTTTCTTT	CASSPSYTEAFF
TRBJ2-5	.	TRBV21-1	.	TGTGCCACCGAGGACCCTAGGGGCATCGAGACCCAGTACTTC	CATEDPRGIETQYF
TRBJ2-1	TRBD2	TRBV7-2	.	TGTGCCAGCAGCTTAGGACTAGCGGGAGTTGGTGAGCAGTTCTTC	CASSLGLAGVGEQFF
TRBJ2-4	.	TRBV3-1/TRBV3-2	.	TGTGCCAGCAGCCTCCAGCTAGGCGCGGACATTCAGTACTTC	CASSLQLGADIQYF
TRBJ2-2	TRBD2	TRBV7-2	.	TGTGCCAGCAGCTTAACTGGCGGGAGGGGGAATGTAGACACCGGGGAGCTGTTTTTT	CASSLTGGRGNVDTGELFF
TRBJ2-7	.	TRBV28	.	TGTGCCATCGAAAGGGGGTACGAGCAGTACTTC	CAIERGYEQYF
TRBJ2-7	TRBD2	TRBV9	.	TGTGCCAGCAGCGTAGACCGTCGGGTTCAGCGGGAGGGCCGATACGAGCAGTACTTC	CASSVDRRVQREGRYEQYF
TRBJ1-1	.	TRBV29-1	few	TGCAGCGTTGGACATCTTGAAGCTTTCTTT	CSVGHLEAFF
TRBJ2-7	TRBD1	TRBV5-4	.	TGTGCCAGCAGCGGGGGACAGGGGAAAGACTACGAGCAGTACTTC	CASSGGQGKDYEQYF
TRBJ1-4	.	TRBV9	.	TGTGCCAGCAGCTCTCAGGGTAATGAAAAACTGTTTTTT	CASSSQGNEKLFF
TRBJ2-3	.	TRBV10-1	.	TGCGCCAGCAGTGAGTCCCCGGGCAGGGCCACAGATACGCAGTATTTT	CASSESPGRATDTQYF